The rows below give T cell receptor beta chains drawn from one sample of a study of cytomegalovirus exposure and HLA in healthy donors. Some clones are missing from TCRdb's copy, which holds only in-frame ones; the method was immunoSEQ multiplex PCR. The listing records approximately 100,000 clones. Source material: PBMCs. The origin of the receptors is a man aged 35 to 55 in good health and CMV-seronegative. Both conserved end residues are part of each CDR3. A D gene is named only where the DNA matches it firmly.

d_call	v_call	j_call	cdr3_aa
TRBD1	TRBV5-6	TRBJ2-5	CASSPAPGQPLQETQYF
TRBD1	TRBV5-4	TRBJ2-3	CASSLDPGGRADTQYF
NA	TRBV27	TRBJ2-5	CASSSLQETQYF
TRBD1	TRBV29-1	TRBJ1-2	CSVALARGDYGYTF
TRBD2	TRBV6-5	TRBJ2-2	CASRTGGRVAGELFF
NA	TRBV28	TRBJ2-6	CASGAGISGANVLTF
NA	TRBV28	TRBJ2-1	CASTASLYNEQFF
TRBD1	TRBV5-4	TRBJ1-1	CASSLDRANTEAFF
TRBD2	TRBV25-1	TRBJ2-5	CASSPTGGARETQYF
NA	TRBV6-5	TRBJ1-2	CASSRNTMYGYTF
NA	TRBV28	TRBJ2-7	CASSPQRAQEQYF
TRBD2	TRBV19	TRBJ2-2	CASSIISGANTGELFF
TRBD2	TRBV11-3	TRBJ2-1	CASSLDPTSGNEQFF
NA	TRBV18	TRBJ1-2	CASSPTGNNGYTF
TRBD1	TRBV7-6	TRBJ2-7	CASSAPGQGAYEQYF
TRBD1	TRBV7-6	TRBJ2-7	CASSFGQGDEQYF
NA	TRBV7-9	TRBJ1-3	CASSRDFSGNTIYF
NA	TRBV9	TRBJ2-3	CASSVRDLPTDTQYF
NA	TRBV5-1	TRBJ2-7	CASSLPGGSDYEQYF
TRBD1	TRBV5-1	TRBJ1-2	CASSLTTGEAYGYTF
TRBD1	TRBV10-3	TRBJ1-2	CAISDITGAYYGYTF
TRBD1	TRBV4-3	TRBJ2-7	CASSQRTGAASYEQYF
NA	TRBV29-1	TRBJ2-7	CSVGKGVYEQYF
NA	TRBV27	TRBJ2-7	CASSPATRTYEQYF
TRBD2	TRBV13	TRBJ2-3	CASSSLSRGLAGVGRSTDTQYF
TRBD2	TRBV7-2	TRBJ2-3	CASSSTSGMGTDTQYF
TRBD2	TRBV4-3	TRBJ2-1	CASSEPGLANNEQFF
TRBD1	TRBV5-1	TRBJ1-1	CASSLGTAVDEAFF
TRBD1	TRBV30	NA	CAWGPWTGDYEQYF
NA	TRBV4-1	TRBJ2-7	CASSLRGTRIPYEQYF
NA	TRBV13	NA	CASSTGLYEQYF
NA	TRBV5-6	TRBJ2-1	CASTRGQGVNTYNEQFF
NA	TRBV6-5	TRBJ1-6	CASSYVGNSPLHF
NA	TRBV11-2	TRBJ2-1	CASSKHVANEQFF
TRBD1	TRBV2	TRBJ1-2	CASTGGASRYGYTF
TRBD1	TRBV27	TRBJ2-7	CASRRSTGGIYEQYF
NA	TRBV9	TRBJ2-2	CASSGRSRGGELFF
TRBD1	TRBV7-2	TRBJ1-1	CAGEGQDFLNTEAFF
TRBD1	TRBV6-5	TRBJ1-4	CASSYSQGASREKLFF
NA	TRBV28	TRBJ1-2	CASSLAGYGYTF
NA	TRBV7-9	TRBJ2-5	CASSLQETQYF
TRBD1	TRBV5-6	NA	CASSRGQGAGQGQPQYF